This T cell receptor (beta chain) was found in a study of blood T cell repertoires in COVID-19 (TCRdb year 2020). Study-wide context: Samples from collaborators originated in the United States, Italy and Spain and spanned both the acute and convalescent phases of COVID-19. The material from the prospective study consisted of cDNA or gDNA derived from T cells, B-cell-depleted T cells, or PBMCs. The dataset comprised deeply sampled blood TCRbeta repertoires from subjects exposed to, actively infected with, or recovered from COVID-19. The repertoires were made available in a free public database intended to serve as a resource for research on the immune response to SARS-CoV-2. The samples were drawn from two sources: the first 160 participants of the ongoing ImmuneRACE study, and 1,200 or so subjects contributed by 6 global collaborators. A de-identified subject ID, COVID-19 status, age in years and sex were almost always included in the sample metadata. Where HLA class I and class II types were available, the types were taken from metadata supplied by the sample provider, not from assay-based typing. Study-wide findings and limitations: The amount of clinical and demographic metadata varied by source and participant and was provided uncurated.

TCRbeta CDR3 regions were amplified from genomic DNA using the immunoSEQ Assay, a bias-controlled multiplex PCR. From the authors' description of their analysis: The number of nucleated cells in each sample was estimated by amplification of reference gene primers within the assay. To quantify the absolute abundance of each unique TCRbeta CDR3 rearrangement, sequence reads were collapsed and filtered. Productive Simpson clonality was computed per sample as the square root of Simpson's diversity index over productive rearrangements. TCRdb's version of the immuneACCESS table is confined to in-frame rearrangements and falls short of the full clone set. An unresolved V gene accounts for under half of the shortfall where checked; the remainder is of unknown origin. The DNA was the basis for D and trimming; V, J and clone size are from that table. This sample gives 250,000 or so clones in total; 80% to 90% of them show up just once. The ten most abundant clones make up around 6.3% of the sample.

Looking up the germline V gene yields CDR1 SGHDT and CDR2 YYEEEE. V loses 0 bases of germline sequence and J loses 4 bases, and the interval between the two ends is 16 bases. The CDR3 starts with the cysteine, ends with the phenylalanine, and has 17 residues. The sequence is cut down to CDR3 DNA, 51 bases in frame from base 1. In the prospective study, participants were roughly 18 to 89 years old, resided in approximately 22 geographic areas of the United States, and were enrolled through a virtual design. In the prospective study, cohorts were assigned on the basis of participant-reported clinical history obtained from a screening survey and a study questionnaire. Exposed participants had been in contact with someone with a PCR-confirmed or clinician-diagnosed COVID-19 case within 2 weeks of study entry. In the prospective study, whole blood, serum and a nasopharyngeal or oropharyngeal swab were collected from each participant by mobile phlebotomists. Additional blood draws and questionnaires over an approximately 2-month period could optionally be provided by prospective study participants. Prospective study blood samples were shipped either frozen or at room temperature before DNA extraction.

With regard to this clone: Its binding antigen is unknown. Within one base of it there is no much larger clone, and no base qualities were kept.

The sequencing input was PBMCs or T cells enriched from blood (not recorded which). The sequence came from a woman between 45 and 60 years old who had been exposed to COVID-19. The V gene is TRBV5-6 and the J gene is TRBJ1-4; 6 matching bases give a weak D call of TRBD1. The sequence in DNA is TGTGCCAGCAGCTTGGAACTAGGGGGGGCGGTTAATGAAAAACTGTTTTTT. It codes for CASSLELGGAVNEKLFF.